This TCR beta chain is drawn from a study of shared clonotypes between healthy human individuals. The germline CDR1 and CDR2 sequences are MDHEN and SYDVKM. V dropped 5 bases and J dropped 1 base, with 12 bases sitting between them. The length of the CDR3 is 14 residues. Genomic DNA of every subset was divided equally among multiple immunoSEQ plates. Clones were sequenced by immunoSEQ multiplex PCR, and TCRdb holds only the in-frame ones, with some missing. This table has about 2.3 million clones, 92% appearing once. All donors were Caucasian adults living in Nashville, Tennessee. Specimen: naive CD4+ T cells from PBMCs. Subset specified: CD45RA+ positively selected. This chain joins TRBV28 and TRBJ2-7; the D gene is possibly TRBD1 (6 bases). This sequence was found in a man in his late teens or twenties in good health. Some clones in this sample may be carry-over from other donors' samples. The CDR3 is CASSPGTQSYEQYF. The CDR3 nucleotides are TGTGCCAGCAGTCCCGGGACACAGTCCTACGAGCAGTACTTC.